Each of the 10 T cell receptor beta chains below was sequenced from the same sample in a study of blood T cell repertoires in COVID-19. The protocol was immunoSEQ multiplex PCR, while the TCRdb copy is restricted to in-frame clones and leaves out a portion. The profile shows 45,000 or so clones, 65% to 85% of them singletons. Sequencing was performed on peripheral blood. All receptors derive from a man older than 75 in a cohort sampled during active COVID-19.

The V and J genes are TRBV10-3 and TRBJ1-1; 10 positions agree with TRBD1. The V segment lost 3 bases and the J segment 7 bases; nucleotides outside the gene matches: 8. From germline, CDR1 is ENHRY and CDR2 SYGVKD. The CDR3 spans 15 residues. The CDR3 spells CAISEMGTGASEAFF. The DNA for the CDR3 is TGTGCCATCAGTGAAATGGGGACAGGGGCCAGTGAAGCTTTCTTT.

This chain uses TRBV5-1 with TRBJ2-7; D is unclear. This CDR3 has 12 residues. Germline assignment: CDR1 SGHRS and CDR2 YFSETQ. V was cut by 0 bases and J by 3 bases, with 4 bases left in between. For the CDR3, the DNA is TGCGCCAGCAGCTTGGACAACTACGAGCAGTACTTC. This sequence encodes CASSLDNYEQYF.

This clone was observed a few times. This chain connects TRBV6-1 to TRBJ2-5; tentative D call: TRBD2 (6 bases). There are 14 residues in the CDR3. Germline V lookup: CDR1 MNHNS, CDR2 SASEGT. V lost 2 bases and J 4 bases, leaving 11 bases between the germline ends. The CDR3 region is CASSEFVGGETQYF. For the CDR3, the DNA is TGTGCCAGCAGTGAATTCGTGGGGGGAGAGACCCAGTACTTC.

The chain joins TRBV3-1 (or the pseudogene TRBV3-2) to TRBJ2-4; no reliable D call. The germline gives CDR1 LGHDT, CDR2 YNNKEL (reference sequence). This CDR3 has 14 residues. The V end lost 4 bases, the J end lost 0 bases, and 7 bases lay between the germline ends. CDR3 loop: CASSPRVAKNIQYF. The CDR3 DNA is TGTGCCAGCAGCCCCCGAGTAGCCAAAAACATTCAGTACTTC.

The chain joins TRBV9 to TRBJ1-4; D is perhaps TRBD1 (5 bases). Germline V lookup: CDR1 SGDLS, CDR2 YYNGEE. Trimming removed 0 bases from V and 0 bases from J, with 9 bases in between. CDR3 length equals 16 residues. CDR3 sequence (DNA): TGTGCCAGCAGCGTAGGTTGGGGCTCAACTAATGAAAAACTGTTTTTT. Translating it yields CASSVGWGSTNEKLFF. Based on the CDR3 plus reference TRBV9 and TRBJ1-4, the full variable domain is DSGVTQTPKHLITATGQRVTLRCSPRSGDLSVYWYQQSLDQGLQFLIQYYNGEERAKGNILERFSAQQFPDLHSELNLSSLELGDSALYFCASSVGWGSTNEKLFFGSGTQLSVL.

The rearrangement links TRBV12-3 or TRBV12-4 to TRBJ1-2, with 7 bases aligning to TRBD1. The CDR3 extends over 13 amino acids. The junction had 9 bases not matched to a gene; V was cut back by 6 bases and J by 8 bases. Here the CDR3 reads CASRQGQLKGYTF. For the CDR3, the DNA is TGTGCCAGCAGACAGGGACAGCTAAAGGGCTACACCTTC.

V is TRBV30 and J is TRBJ1-5, with D uncertain. CDR3 length: 13 amino acids. From germline, CDR1 is GTSNPN and CDR2 SVGIG (reference sequence). The germline V and J ends were trimmed by 1 base and 5 bases, with 9 bases remaining between them. The CDR3 sequence: CAWSAGIDQPQHF. Here the CDR3 DNA reads TGTGCCTGGAGTGCCGGTATTGATCAGCCCCAGCATTTT.

This clone occurred a few times. The chain combines TRBV29-1 with TRBJ2-7, with 11 positions matching TRBD1. Germline V gene sequence: CDR1 SQVTM, CDR2 ANQGSEA. The CDR3 runs 14 residues. Trimming at V came to 4 bases and at J to 7 bases, leaving 9 bases not matched to a gene. CDR3: CSVAPDRGQEEQYF. As DNA, the CDR3 is TGCAGCGTTGCCCCGGACAGGGGGCAAGAAGAGCAGTACTTC.

The rearrangement links TRBV10-1 to TRBJ1-4; 7 bases fit TRBD1. Germline V gives CDR1 WNHNN, CDR2 SYGVQD (reference sequence). There are 14 residues in the CDR3. V lost 3 bases and J lost 5; bases outside the gene matches: 3. The CDR3 protein is CASSDGTANEKLFF. CDR3 nucleotide sequence: TGCGCCAGCAGTGACGGGACAGCGAATGAAAAACTGTTTTTT.

The rearrangement links TRBV6-5 to TRBJ2-3; 8 nucleotides match TRBD1. Per germline, CDR1 MNHEY and CDR2 SVGAGI. There are 14 residues in the CDR3. The junction had 4 bases not matched to a gene; V was cut back by 6 bases and J by 2 bases. CDR3 protein: CASRQTGDTDTQYF. The CDR3 bases are TGTGCCAGCAGACAGACAGGGGACACAGATACGCAGTATTTT.